The 19 T cell receptor beta chains listed next were all sequenced from one sample in a study of vaccination and CD4 T cells after COVID-19. The Oncomine TCR Beta short-read assay was applied to DNA of cultured CD4+ T cells. TCRdb redid the calling of the PCR reads with MiXCR, one entry per CDR3 protein. The data show over 9,500 distinct CDR3 sequences, 45% to 55% seen once. These receptors' antigens are unknown. As to treatment: roughly ten-day PBMC culture with coronavirus spike peptide pools or control peptides (ViraFEST assay). The sample comprised CD4+ T cells from blood, cultured in vitro. All receptors come from a human donor who had recovered from COVID-19.

This clonotype was observed a handful of times. The chain links TRBV20-1 to TRBJ1-2; D ambiguous. There are 11 residues in the CDR3. V lost 3 bases and J 4 bases, leaving 6 bases between the germline ends. CDR1 and CDR2 from the germline V gene are DFQATT and SNEGSKA (reference sequence). The CDR3 protein is CSARVGYGYTF. The CDR3 coding sequence is TGCAGTGCTAGGGTGGGCTATGGCTACACCTTC.

The rearrangement uses TRBV29-1 and TRBJ1-2; D might be TRBD1 (5 bases). Trimming took 3 bases from V and 4 from J, leaving 9 bases between them. The germline gives CDR1 SQVTM, CDR2 ANQGSEA. The CDR3 totals 12 residues. DNA for the CDR3: TGCAGCGTTGACTTCGGGGGCTATGGCTACACCTTC. Translating it yields CSVDFGGYGYTF.

The J gene is TRBJ2-1, the V gene TRBV27; D is uncertain. This CDR3 has 18 amino acids. Trimming stripped 6 bases from V and 6 bases from J, with 27 bases between. The germline V gene has CDR1 MNHEY and CDR2 SMNVEV (reference sequence). The CDR3 reads CASSLGFDFRVHPNEQFF. DNA of the CDR3: TGTGCCAGCAGCCTAGGGTTTGATTTCCGGGTACATCCCAATGAGCAGTTCTTC.

V usage is TRBV7-9 and J usage is TRBJ2-1; D unresolved. V was clipped by 5 bases and J by 5 bases, with 10 bases between them. Germline V CDR1 and CDR2: SEHNR, FQNEAQ (reference sequence). The CDR3 spans 13 residues. In DNA form, the CDR3 reads TGTGCCAGCAGCGCCCAAGCTAACAATGAGCAGTTCTTC. Amino acids: CASSAQANNEQFF.

This clonotype was counted once. The chain links TRBV28 to TRBJ1-1, with a weak D call TRBD1 (5 bases). The CDR3 loop spans 15 amino acids. V shed 6 bases and J shed 1 base, with 15 bases lying between them. Germline CDR1 MDHEN, CDR2 SYDVKM. In DNA, the CDR3 is TGTGCCAGCAGACCCGGGACTCTAGAGAACACTGAAGCTTTCTTT. It translates to CASRPGTLENTEAFF.

The V and J genes are TRBV19 and TRBJ1-1; TRBD1 matches 7 bases. Germline CDR1 is LNHDA and CDR2 is SQIVND (reference sequence). V lost 3 bases, J lost 3 bases, and 4 bases stayed unmatched. The CDR3 is 14 residues long. For the CDR3, the DNA is TGTGCCAGTAGTATTGAAGGGACAGACACTGAAGCTTTCTTT. As protein: CASSIEGTDTEAFF.

This chain links TRBV7-9 with TRBJ2-7; TRBD1 might be the D (5 bases). The CDR3 runs to 12 residues. Trimming left V 2 bases short and J 3 bases short, with 5 bases between. Looked up from germline, CDR1 is SEHNR and CDR2 is FQNEAQ (reference sequence). As DNA, the CDR3 is TGTGCCAGCAGCTTACAGGGCTACGAGCAGTACTTC. It translates to CASSLQGYEQYF.

This clonotype is large by share. The rearrangement uses TRBV20-1 and TRBJ1-6, with no clear D. The V gene lost 5 bases and the J gene lost 7 bases, with 12 bases spanning the gap. This CDR3 region has 13 residues. In germline, CDR1 is DFQATT, CDR2 SNEGSKA (reference sequence). The CDR3 DNA is TGCAGTGCTGAAGGAACCCCCAATTCACCCCTCCACTTT. Protein product: CSAEGTPNSPLHF.

This CDR3 reads CATGPDGNTEAFF. The CDR3 bases are TGTGCCACTGGGCCGGACGGGAACACTGAAGCTTTCTTT. V and J are TRBV10-3 and TRBJ1-1, with no clear D. Trimming stripped 10 bases from V and 1 base from J, with 13 bases between. The V gene's germline CDR1 is ENHRY and CDR2 SYGVKD. There are 13 residues in the CDR3.

V and J are TRBV19 and TRBJ2-3; D is unclear. The CDR3 totals 14 residues. CDR1 is LNHDA, CDR2 SQIVND, per germline (reference sequence). The V end was cut by 5 bases, the J end by 0 bases, with 9 bases between. CDR3: CASSPQKSTDTQYF. CDR3 in DNA: TGTGCCAGTAGTCCCCAGAAAAGCACAGATACGCAGTATTTT.

Only one count was recorded for this clonotype. This chain uses TRBV20-1 with TRBJ2-3; D gene ambiguous. Germline V gene data show CDR1 as DFQATT and CDR2 as SNEGSKA (reference sequence). The V end lost 1 base, the J end lost 5 bases, and 10 bases lay between the germline ends. The length of the CDR3 is 13 residues. The CDR3 spells CSARVWKGDTQYF. In nucleotides, the CDR3 is TGCAGTGCTAGAGTTTGGAAGGGAGATACGCAGTATTTT.

CDR3 sequence reads: CASSSRDKQYNEQFF. The CDR3 DNA reads TGTGCCAGCAGCTCCCGGGACAAACAATACAATGAGCAGTTCTTC. This rearrangement joins TRBV7-2 to TRBJ2-1; D perhaps matches TRBD1 (6 bases). Germline CDR1 reads SGHTA; CDR2 reads FQGNSA. V gave up 4 bases and J gave up 4 bases, with 14 bases separating them. The CDR3 extends over 15 amino acids.

The chain links TRBV10-3 to TRBJ1-5; D might be TRBD1 (6 bases). Looked up from germline, CDR1 is ENHRY and CDR2 is SYGVKD. The CDR3 extends over 12 amino acids. With 10 bases removed from V and 5 bases from J, the gap between germline ends came to 12 bases. The CDR3 DNA reads TGTGCCAGCGGGGGGGGCGATCAGCCCCAGCATTTT. Translating gives CASGGGDQPQHF.

The rearrangement links TRBV5-1 to TRBJ1-1; a possible D gene is TRBD1 (5 bases). V lost 2 bases and J lost 4, with 9 bases in between. The CDR3 spans 13 residues. Germline CDR1 is SGHRS and CDR2 is YFSETQ. The CDR3 here is CASSFSRGTEAFF. The CDR3 nucleotides are TGCGCCAGCAGCTTCAGTAGGGGCACTGAAGCTTTCTTT.

The chain uses TRBV5-8 and TRBJ1-5; TRBD1 aligns across 9 bases. The trim removed 4 bases at V and 1 base at J, leaving 12 bases unmatched. Per germline, CDR1 SGHTS and CDR2 YDEGEE. The CDR3 totals 18 residues. CDR3 DNA sequence: TGTGCCAGCAGCCTTCTACCGGGACAGGGTAGAAGCAATCAGCCCCAGCATTTT. Its protein product is CASSLLPGQGRSNQPQHF.

V is TRBV28 and J is TRBJ1-5; D gene uncertain. The CDR3 has 14 residues. The germline V gene encodes CDR1 MDHEN and CDR2 SYDVKM. The V end was cut by 8 bases, the J end by 1 base, with 12 bases between. The CDR3 loop is CASAVTSSNQPQHF. The CDR3 DNA reads TGTGCCAGCGCCGTGACCAGCAGCAATCAGCCCCAGCATTTT.

This chain joins TRBV12-3 or TRBV12-4 and TRBJ2-3, with 8 bases matching TRBD1. With 5 bases clipped from V and 4 bases from J, the junction kept 11 bases outside the gene matches. There are 16 residues in the CDR3. CDR3 sequence reads: CASSGSDRGWADTQYF. In DNA, the CDR3 is TGTGCCAGCAGTGGCTCAGACAGGGGATGGGCAGATACGCAGTATTTT.

V is TRBV7-2 and J is TRBJ2-1; 11 nucleotides match TRBD2. With V trimmed by 1 base and J by 6 bases, 11 bases remained unmatched. Germline V gene data show CDR1 as SGHTA and CDR2 as FQGNSA. The CDR3 has 18 amino acids. Here the CDR3 DNA reads TGTGCCAGCAGCTTAGTTTTTAGCGGGGGGGCCCGAGCCAATGAGCAGTTCTTC. Translating gives CASSLVFSGGARANEQFF.

This clonotype was seen only a few times. The chain is built from TRBV19 and TRBJ1-5; TRBD1 aligns across 7 bases. Per the germline V gene, CDR1 is LNHDA and CDR2 is SQIVND (reference sequence). The CDR3 length is 14 residues. The V gene end was trimmed by 4 bases and the J gene end by 4 bases; junction bases not matched to a gene: 4. The CDR3 loop reads CASSNQQGNQPQHF. For the CDR3, the DNA is TGTGCCAGTAGTAACCAACAGGGGAATCAGCCCCAGCATTTT.